Listed below are T cell receptor beta chains from one sample, sequenced in a study of T cell responses to AZD1222 COVID-19 vaccine. TCRdb's table, derived via immunoSEQ multiplex PCR, lists solely in-frame clones and lacks some. The sample lists 90,000 to 140,000 clones, 82% seen once, with approximately 5% in the top ten. Sequencing used peripheral blood, obtained on day 0 of AZD1222 vaccination. All receptors derive from an adult in good health. The CDR3 runs from the conserved cysteine through the conserved F or W. Each record gives: J gene, V gene, D gene, clone size, CDR3 protein, CDR3 DNA. The D gene is left open where the match is weak. Some rows have no size entry. The others give once, few or many, or a class for an expanded clone.

>TRBJ2-1|TRBV19|TRBD1|.
CASSATGGDVDEQFF
TGTGCCAGTAGTGCGACAGGGGGGGATGTTGATGAGCAGTTCTTC
>TRBJ2-2|TRBV9|TRBD1|.
CASSVVQGDTGELFF
TGTGCCAGCAGCGTAGTACAGGGGGACACCGGGGAGCTGTTTTTT
>TRBJ2-7|TRBV7-2|.|.
CASSSWTESEQYF
TGTGCCAGCAGCTCGTGGACTGAGAGCGAGCAGTACTTC
>TRBJ1-1|TRBV6-5|.|.
CASTEWGDGTEAFF
TGTGCCAGCACCGAGTGGGGGGACGGTACTGAAGCTTTCTTT
>TRBJ1-1|TRBV7-2|.|once
CASSLEEVTEAFF
TGTGCCAGCAGCTTAGAGGAGGTCACTGAAGCTTTCTTT
>TRBJ2-5|TRBV15|TRBD2|.
CATKTGLAGSTQYF
TGTGCCACCAAGACGGGACTAGCGGGGTCGACCCAGTACTTC
>TRBJ1-1|TRBV5-1|TRBD1|.
CASSDRVGTEAFF
TGCGCCAGCAGCGACAGGGTTGGAACTGAAGCTTTCTTT
>TRBJ1-2|TRBV19|.|.
CASRSGDSFNYGYTF
TGTGCCAGTAGAAGCGGGGACTCCTTTAACTATGGCTACACCTTC
>TRBJ1-1|TRBV5-1|.|.
CASSLWRETEAFF
TGCGCCAGCAGCTTGTGGCGGGAAACTGAAGCTTTCTTT
>TRBJ2-2|TRBV12-3/TRBV12-4|.|.
CASKWSGELFF
TGTGCCAGCAAATGGTCCGGGGAGCTGTTTTTT
>TRBJ1-1|TRBV12-3/TRBV12-4|.|.
CASSPGGFTEAFF
TGTGCCAGCAGTCCCGGGGGGTTTACTGAAGCTTTCTTT
>TRBJ2-5|TRBV2|.|.
CASSGQGRETQYF
TGTGCCAGCAGCGGTCAGGGGAGGGAGACCCAGTACTTC
>TRBJ1-4|TRBV24-1|.|.
CATSDAGGRLFF
TGTGCCACCAGTGATGCGGGGGGTAGACTGTTTTTT
>TRBJ1-1|TRBV19|.|.
CASSTQGEAFF
TGTGCCAGTAGTACACAGGGTGAAGCTTTCTTT
>TRBJ1-6|TRBV12-3/TRBV12-4|.|.
CASSAPGQSPLHF
TGTGCCAGCAGTGCCCCGGGTCAATCACCCCTCCACTTT
>TRBJ2-5|TRBV7-6|.|.
CASSPPVVGIEKTQYF
TGTGCCAGCAGCCCCCCGGTCGTGGGGATTGAAAAGACCCAGTACTTC
>TRBJ1-2|TRBV18|TRBD1|few
CASSPPRTGAIGYTF
TGTGCCAGCTCACCACCCCGGACAGGGGCCATCGGCTACACCTTC
>TRBJ2-4|TRBV10-2|.|.
CASSDPTLAKNIQYF
TGCGCCAGCAGTGATCCTACTCTAGCCAAAAACATTCAGTACTTC
>TRBJ2-6|TRBV6-2/TRBV6-3|.|.
CASSYQAGSPSGANVLTF
TGTGCCAGCAGTTACCAGGCAGGGTCACCCTCTGGGGCCAACGTCCTGACTTTC
>TRBJ2-3|TRBV6-2/TRBV6-3|TRBD1|few
CASSYRDSSQYF
TGTGCCAGCAGTTATCGGGACAGCTCGCAGTATTTT
>TRBJ1-1|TRBV29-1|.|.
CSAWYLGNTEAFF
TGCAGCGCCTGGTATTTGGGGAACACTGAAGCTTTCTTT
>TRBJ1-2|TRBV5-1|TRBD1|.
CASSSLGGSGYTF
TGCGCCAGCAGCTCACTAGGGGGCAGTGGCTACACCTTC
>TRBJ2-1|TRBV19|TRBD1|.
CASSIATGVTGSNEQFF
TGTGCCAGTAGTATCGCTACAGGGGTTACAGGGTCCAATGAGCAGTTCTTC
>TRBJ1-5|TRBV7-9|.|few
CASSVQAGGQPQHF
TGTGCCAGCAGCGTACAGGCGGGAGGTCAGCCCCAGCATTTT
>TRBJ2-7|TRBV6-5|.|.
CASRGGWPSYEQYF
TGTGCCAGTCGGGGTGGGTGGCCTTCCTACGAGCAGTACTTC
>TRBJ1-1|TRBV30|TRBD1|.
CAWTPRDRIAFF
TGTGCCTGGACACCCCGGGACAGGATCGCTTTCTTT
>TRBJ2-3|TRBV24-1|TRBD1|.
CATSAEDRGLGDTQYF
TGTGCCACCAGTGCCGAAGACAGGGGCCTCGGTGATACGCAGTATTTT
>TRBJ2-3|TRBV11-2|.|few
CASSLAPRNTQYF
TGTGCCAGCAGCTTAGCTCCTAGGAATACGCAGTATTTT
>TRBJ1-1|TRBV27|.|.
CASSLRGEHTEAFF
TGTGCCAGCAGTTTACGGGGGGAACACACTGAAGCTTTCTTT
>TRBJ2-7|TRBV3-1/TRBV3-2|TRBD2|few
CASSRTSGGLLSYEQYF
TGTGCCAGCAGCCGGACTAGCGGGGGCCTTCTCTCCTACGAGCAGTACTTC
>TRBJ1-6|TRBV11-2|.|.
CASSLGGSSIALHF
TGTGCCAGCAGCTTAGGGGGGTCCTCAATCGCCCTCCACTTT
>TRBJ2-7|TRBV6-5|.|once
CASRATGRATYEQYF
TGTGCCAGCAGGGCGACAGGTAGAGCGACCTACGAGCAGTACTTC
>TRBJ1-1|TRBV27|.|.
CASSLFKSTRNTEAFF
TGTGCCAGCAGTTTATTTAAATCGACACGGAACACTGAAGCTTTCTTT
>TRBJ1-4|TRBV18|TRBD1|.
CASSQGAANEKLFF
TGTGCCAGCTCCCAGGGGGCTGCTAATGAAAAACTGTTTTTT
>TRBJ2-7|TRBV7-8|TRBD1|.
CASSLSTGALYEQYF
TGTGCCAGCAGCCTCTCGACAGGGGCGCTCTACGAGCAGTACTTC
>TRBJ2-7|TRBV7-2|TRBD1|few
CASGGTGAYEQYF
TGTGCCAGCGGAGGGACAGGGGCCTACGAGCAGTACTTC
>TRBJ2-2|TRBV4-3|.|.
CASSDDSAIITGELFF
TGCGCCAGCAGCGACGACAGTGCCATTATAACCGGGGAGCTGTTTTTT
>TRBJ2-7|TRBV12-3/TRBV12-4|.|.
CASSFPGYEQYF
TGTGCCAGCAGTTTCCCCGGCTACGAGCAGTACTTC
>TRBJ2-4|TRBV27|TRBD2|.
CASSWQTSLGKNIQYF
TGTGCCAGCAGTTGGCAGACTAGCCTGGGCAAAAACATTCAGTACTTC
>TRBJ1-1|TRBV10-3|.|.
CAISENNGFRAFF
TGTGCCATCAGTGAGAACAATGGCTTCAGGGCTTTCTTT
>TRBJ2-6|TRBV2|.|.
CASMRTSGANVLTF
TGTGCCAGCATGCGGACCTCTGGGGCCAACGTCCTGACTTTC
>TRBJ2-2|TRBV4-1|.|.
CASSQDVQGPPAGELFF
TGCGCCAGCAGCCAAGATGTCCAGGGGCCTCCCGCCGGGGAGCTGTTTTTT
>TRBJ1-2|TRBV5-1|.|.
CASSPRDADGYTF
TGCGCCAGCAGTCCCCGGGACGCGGATGGCTACACCTTC
>TRBJ2-2|TRBV5-4|.|.
CASSVDSGNTGELFF
TGTGCCAGCAGCGTGGATTCGGGGAACACCGGGGAGCTGTTTTTT
>TRBJ1-4|TRBV2|.|.
CASRRQAASNEKLFF
TGTGCCAGCAGGAGACAGGCCGCAAGTAATGAAAAACTGTTTTTT
>TRBJ1-1|TRBV9|.|.
CASSVGLGSEAFF
TGTGCCAGCAGCGTAGGATTGGGGTCTGAAGCTTTCTTT
>TRBJ2-7|TRBV9|.|once
CASSVGGASSYEQYF
TGTGCCAGCAGCGTAGGGGGAGCCAGCTCCTACGAGCAGTACTTC
>TRBJ1-2|TRBV5-4|.|.
CASSLDGYGYTF
TGTGCCAGCAGCTTGGATGGCTATGGCTACACCTTC
>TRBJ1-6|TRBV5-1|.|.
CASSLDRYGNSPLHF
TGCGCCAGCAGCTTGGATCGATACGGTAATTCACCCCTCCACTTT
>TRBJ1-1|TRBV5-1|TRBD1|.
CASSLGRGRNTEAFF
TGCGCCAGCAGCTTGGGCAGGGGGCGGAACACTGAAGCTTTCTTT
>TRBJ1-2|TRBV7-9|.|.
CASSLAGANGYTF
TGTGCCAGCAGCTTAGCAGGGGCCAATGGCTACACCTTC